This T cell receptor (beta chain) was sequenced in a study of beta chain features in type 1 diabetes. Regarding the study as a whole: Naive, central memory and Treg TCRB repertoires appeared more alike in patients than in healthy donors.

The authors reverse transcribed all of the isolated RNA, so sequencing captured expressed TCRB transcripts. Clones were sequenced by immunoSEQ multiplex PCR, and TCRdb holds only the in-frame ones, with some missing. Of approximately 250,000 clones in the sample, 12% to 15% were seen once. Germline V lookup: CDR1 ENHRY, CDR2 SYGVKD. The CDR3 has 14 amino acids. The trim removed 11 bases at V and 7 bases at J, leaving 15 bases unmatched. With respect to this clone: Its antigen remains unknown.

The origin of this receptor is a woman in her forties in good health. The sequencing input was naive CD4+ T cells from blood. This chain connects TRBV10-3 to TRBJ2-5; 8 nucleotides align to TRBD2. The CDR3 here is CASREGGPSVTQYF. The CDR3 region has the DNA TGTGCCTCCCGGGAGGGGGGGCCGTCGGTGACCCAGTACTTC.